The 22 T cell receptor beta chains listed next were all sequenced from one sample in a study of shared clonotypes between healthy human individuals. TCRdb's table, derived via immunoSEQ multiplex PCR, lists solely in-frame clones and lacks some. In the table there are roughly 1,500,000 clones, 95% to 99% of which are singletons. Sequencing was performed on naive CD4+ T cells sorted from blood. Subset reported: CD45RA+ positively selected. These receptors all stem from a man younger than 40 in good health.

The V and J genes are TRBV18 and TRBJ2-2, with D possibly matching TRBD2 (6 bases). Germline V gene lookup returns CDR1 KGHSH and CDR2 LQKENI. The CDR3 sequence is 16 residues long. V was clipped by 6 bases and J by 1 base, with 15 bases between them. The CDR3 nucleotides read TGTGCCAGCTCGCTGATCGGGACTCAGAACACCGGGGAGCTGTTTTTT. As protein: CASSLIGTQNTGELFF.

The chain joins TRBV28 to TRBJ2-5, with D perhaps TRBD2 (6 bases). This CDR3 is built from 12 residues. Deletions cut 3 bases from V and 9 bases from J, with 11 bases between. Germline loops: CDR1 MDHEN, CDR2 SYDVKM. The CDR3 here is CASSFRRLAQYF. In DNA, the CDR3 is TGTGCCAGCAGTTTTCGTCGACTAGCCCAGTACTTC. The variable domain in full, completed from reference TRBV28 and TRBJ2-5, reads DVKVTQSSRYLVKRTGEKVFLECVQDMDHENMFWYRQDPGLGLRLIYFSYDVKMKEKGDIPEGYSVSREKKERFSLILESASTNQTSMYLCASSFRRLAQYFGPGTRLLVL.

The gene calls are TRBV21-1 and TRBJ2-3; the table's D call, TRBD2, was not checked against the DNA. TRBV21-1 is noted as a pseudogene. The length of the CDR3 is 18 residues. CDR3 protein: CASSENYKTSGSSDTQYF. In DNA, the CDR3 is TGTGCCAGCAGCGAGAATTATAAGACTAGCGGGAGTTCTGATACGCAGTATTTT.

The V gene is TRBV29-1, the J gene TRBJ2-2; D is unclear. Germline CDR1 reads SQVTM; CDR2 reads ANQGSEA. V was pared by 6 bases and J by 2 bases, with 13 bases between. CDR3 length: 14 residues. CDR3 coding DNA: TGCAGCGTGCATTTGCGGCTTAACACCGGGGAGCTGTTTTTT. Protein sequence: CSVHLRLNTGELFF.

This chain connects TRBV21-1 to TRBJ2-7. TRBV21-1 is designated a pseudogene. This CDR3 region has 13 residues. Here the CDR3 reads CASTVSDDHEQYF. The CDR3, as DNA: TGTGCCAGCACCGTGTCGGACGACCACGAGCAGTACTTC.

J is TRBJ2-1 and V is TRBV11-3; a weak D match, TRBD1 (5 bases). This CDR3 spans 13 amino acids. V was shortened by 5 bases and J by 6 bases, with 11 bases between the two germline ends. Germline CDR1 is SGHNT and CDR2 is YENEEA. CDR3 nucleotide sequence: TGTGCCAGCAGCCCCCGACAGTCCAATGAGCAGTTCTTC. Translating gives CASSPRQSNEQFF.

The rearrangement links TRBV5-1 to TRBJ2-7, with 10 bases lining up with TRBD2. The CDR3 loop spans 16 amino acids. CDR1 is SGHRS and CDR2 is YFSETQ in the germline V gene. Trimming removed 0 bases from V and 3 bases from J; junction bases left unmatched: 6. The CDR3 here is CASSLVPTSGFYEQYF. CDR3 bases: TGCGCCAGCAGCTTGGTCCCGACTAGCGGGTTCTACGAGCAGTACTTC.

The rearrangement joins TRBV27 to TRBJ2-2; D possibly corresponds to TRBD2 (6 bases). Germline lookup yields CDR1 MNHEY and CDR2 SMNVEV (reference sequence). Trimming pared 4 bases from V and 0 bases from J, leaving 9 bases between. The CDR3 covers 15 residues. The CDR3 reads CASSWKRANTGELFF. The CDR3 DNA sequence: TGTGCCAGCAGTTGGAAGCGGGCGAACACCGGGGAGCTGTTTTTT.

J is TRBJ2-1 and V is TRBV7-2, with TRBD2 as a possible D gene (6 bases). Between the trimmed V and J ends, which lost 3 bases and 7 bases, there was a span of 16 bases. The length of the CDR3 is 15 residues. Germline CDR1 and CDR2: SGHTA and FQGNSA. The CDR3 bases are TGTGCCAGCAGCTTTAGCGGTTTAGGCAGGAATGAGCAGTTCTTC. As protein: CASSFSGLGRNEQFF.

The rearrangement joins TRBV28 to TRBJ2-2, with D tentatively TRBD1 (6 bases). The CDR3 spans 17 residues. The germline gives CDR1 MDHEN, CDR2 SYDVKM. Trimming shortened V by 6 bases and J by 1 base, and 18 bases separated the two germline ends. CDR3: CASSRLGTGWNTGELFF. The CDR3 nucleotides read TGTGCCAGCAGCCGATTGGGCACAGGGTGGAACACCGGGGAGCTGTTTTTT.

The chain carries TRBV11-2 and TRBJ1-4; D possibly corresponds to TRBD1 (5 bases). The CDR3 length is 13 residues. Deletions cut 5 bases from V and 8 bases from J, with 12 bases between. Germline-derived CDR1 and CDR2 are SGHAT and FQNNGV. CDR3 sequence: CASSAGTGEKLFF. CDR3 bases: TGTGCCAGCAGCGCAGGGACTGGAGAAAAACTGTTTTTT.

The genes are TRBV27 and TRBJ2-7; 8 nucleotides agree with TRBD1. CDR1 is MNHEY and CDR2 is SMNVEV in the germline V gene (reference sequence). V dropped 6 bases and J dropped 4; count of bases not matched to a gene: 8. The CDR3 length is 14 residues. The CDR3 region is CASSFDRGVYEQYF. CDR3 nucleotides: TGTGCCAGCAGCTTTGACAGGGGAGTTTACGAGCAGTACTTC.

With respect to this clone: Other DNA sequences in this specimen translate into the identical CDR3. The CDR3 sequence: CASSLTSGRFNEQFF. CDR3 DNA sequence: TGTGCCAGCAGCCTGACTAGCGGGAGGTTCAATGAGCAGTTCTTC. The chain couples TRBV7-2 to TRBJ2-1; 13 nucleotides line up with TRBD2. Germline CDR1 SGHTA, CDR2 FQGNSA. This CDR3 contains 15 residues. The V and J ends lost 5 bases and 6 bases, in that order; junction bases with no gene match: 4.

Details on this clone: The germline gene is not matched at one end of the junction; a read error may be the cause. Other DNA sequences in the sample encode the same CDR3. J is TRBJ1-1 and V is TRBV5-1; 7 positions agree with TRBD1. The germline CDR1 and CDR2 sequences are SGHRS and YFSETQ. The CDR3 is 13 residues long. The DNA for the CDR3 is TGTGCCAGCAGCTCGTACAGGGGCACTGAAGCTTTCTTT. It is translated as CASSSYRGTEAFF.

The chain carries TRBV21-1 and TRBJ1-3. TRBV21-1 has pseudogene status. The CDR3 runs 15 residues. This CDR3 is CASSSQGSTGNTIYF. CDR3 nucleotide sequence: TGTGCCAGCAGCAGCCAAGGATCAACTGGAAACACCATATATTTT.

This chain connects TRBV6-5 to TRBJ1-1; D is unresolved. V lost 6 bases, J lost 0 bases, and 11 bases lay in between. Germline CDR1 is MNHEY and CDR2 is SVGAGI. The CDR3 loop spans 14 amino acids. The CDR3 protein is CASREELLNTEAFF. In DNA form, the CDR3 reads TGTGCCAGCAGGGAGGAGCTCCTGAACACTGAAGCTTTCTTT.

This chain links TRBV7-2 with TRBJ2-7, with 7 bases identical to TRBD1. With V trimmed by 5 bases and J by 6 bases, 10 bases remained unmatched. This CDR3 has 14 residues. CDR1 and CDR2 (germline): SGHTA, FQGNSA. This CDR3 is CASSIRQGAVEQYF. The CDR3 region has the DNA TGTGCCAGCAGCATAAGACAGGGCGCCGTCGAGCAGTACTTC.

This clone has only one observation. The rearrangement joins TRBV10-1 to TRBJ2-3; D is ambiguous. This CDR3 is 14 amino acids long. Germline lookup yields CDR1 WNHNN and CDR2 SYGVQD (reference sequence). Trimming removed 3 bases from V and 5 bases from J, with 12 bases in between. CDR3 bases: TGCGCCAGCAGTGAATCCGGGCCCCGAGATACGCAGTATTTT. This encodes CASSESGPRDTQYF.

The rearrangement joins TRBV28 to TRBJ2-3; maybe TRBD2 (6 bases). This CDR3 is built from 13 residues. V gave up 5 bases and J gave up 8 bases, with 14 bases separating them. Germline CDR1 reads MDHEN; CDR2 reads SYDVKM. CDR3 in amino acids: CASSARDSVTQYF. The CDR3, as DNA: TGTGCCAGCAGTGCCCGGGACTCCGTTACGCAGTATTTT.

The chain is built from TRBV9 and TRBJ1-1; D remains ambiguous. Germline values: CDR1 SGDLS, CDR2 YYNGEE. This CDR3 is 13 amino acids long. Trimming took 0 bases from V and 7 from J, leaving 10 bases between them. CDR3 in DNA: TGTGCCAGCAGCGTAGAAGGGATAGGTGAAGCTTTCTTT. This codes for CASSVEGIGEAFF.

J is TRBJ1-3 and V is TRBV7-9, with D perhaps TRBD1 (5 bases). The CDR3 is 13 amino acids. The V end was cut by 11 bases, the J end by 2 bases, with 13 bases between. Germline assignment: CDR1 SEHNR and CDR2 FQNEAQ (reference sequence). The CDR3 coding sequence is TGTGCCCGCTCTTCGGGGCCTGGAAACACCATATATTTT. Translating gives CARSSGPGNTIYF.

The chain is built from TRBV11-1 and TRBJ2-7; D gene uncertain. Germline CDR1 reads SGHAT; CDR2 reads FQDESV (reference sequence). The V end lost 2 bases, the J end lost 2 bases, and 16 bases lay between the germline ends. The CDR3 sequence is 16 residues long. The DNA of the CDR3 is TGTGCCAGCAGCTTATATGAAGGCGGAGCGACCTACGAGCAGTACTTC. Translated: CASSLYEGGATYEQYF.